Here is one TCR beta chain with its context. Its target is unknown. The study amplified TCR beta CDR3 regions using RNA transcripts. The first round was an RT-PCR with HTBI primers, and the second round was a multiplex PCR. TCRdb re-derived calls from the multiplex PCR reads in MiXCR, one entry per CDR3 protein. In the table there are about 740,000 distinct CDR3 sequences, roughly 40% of which are singletons. The data derive from a study of Graves' ophthalmopathy and Graves' hyperthyroidism. Looking at the study overall: Peripheral blood collection took place at initial diagnosis, before any treatment. Findings of the study overall: The model predicted progression of ophthalmopathy with a sensitivity of about 70%, and its specificity was less than 85%.

Every ophthalmopathy donor presented moderate-to-severe activity, CAS ≥3, NOSPECS ≥4 and duration under 3 months. Germline V gene lookup returns CDR1 DFQATT and CDR2 SNEGSKA (reference sequence). Trimming took 3 bases from V and 4 from J; bases not matched to a gene: 7. The CDR3 has 15 amino acids. Material for sequencing was peripheral blood. This clonotype was sampled from an adult man with Graves' ophthalmopathy. The chain recombines TRBV20-1 with TRBJ1-3; 9 nucleotides agree with TRBD1. The CDR3 nucleotides are TGCAGTGCTAGGATGGGACAGGGAAACGGAAACACCATATATTTT. The encoded protein is CSARMGQGNGNTIYF.